These 29 T cell receptor beta chains were all obtained from the same sample, sequenced in a study of blood T cell repertoires in COVID-19. The table came from immunoSEQ multiplex PCR; TCRdb's copy has only in-frame clones and leaves some out. The top ten hold around 1.9% of the sample, which has under 200,000 clones, around 85% seen once. Specimen: peripheral blood. The receptors shown here come from a man between 65 and 79 years old with active or convalescent COVID-19.

V and J are TRBV7-2 and TRBJ1-3; no reliable D call. Germline assignment: CDR1 SGHTA and CDR2 FQGNSA. The CDR3 contains 14 residues. Trimming pared 0 bases from V and 3 bases from J, leaving 6 bases between. The CDR3 bases are TGTGCCAGCAGCTTAGCCCAGAATGGAAACACCATATATTTT. Amino acid sequence: CASSLAQNGNTIYF.

The chain combines TRBV11-2 with TRBJ2-3; 7 bases line up with TRBD1. Unmatched junction bases numbered 2, after V lost 5 bases and J lost 0 bases. The CDR3 covers 14 residues. Germline CDR1 SGHAT, CDR2 FQNNGV. The CDR3, as DNA: TGTGCCAGCAGCCTGGGACAGAGCACAGATACGCAGTATTTT. It encodes CASSLGQSTDTQYF.

The genes are TRBV11-2 and TRBJ2-3, with 14 bases that match TRBD2. The CDR3 covers 15 residues. Germline V lookup: CDR1 SGHAT, CDR2 FQNNGV. After removal of 5 bases from V and 13 bases from J, the junction contained 11 bases not matched to a gene. CDR3 residues: CASSLGLAGGPDKYF. The CDR3 DNA is TGTGCCAGCAGCCTAGGACTAGCGGGGGGCCCGGATAAGTATTTT.

CDR3 amino acids: CASSPTGGWEKLFF. The CDR3 region has the DNA TGTGCCAGCAGCCCGACAGGGGGTTGGGAAAAACTGTTTTTT. The rearrangement links TRBV7-9 to TRBJ1-4; 9 nucleotides match TRBD1. CDR1 is SEHNR, CDR2 FQNEAQ, per germline (reference sequence). V was pared by 5 bases and J by 8 bases, with 6 bases of the junction left unmatched. The CDR3 is 14 amino acids.

This chain's CDR3 is CAISDYDRGSPFF. The CDR3 coding sequence is TGTGCCATCAGTGATTATGACAGGGGTTCCCCGTTCTTC. This rearrangement joins TRBV10-3 to TRBJ2-1, with 8 bases identical to TRBD1. The germline V gene has CDR1 ENHRY and CDR2 SYGVKD. With 3 bases clipped from V and 15 bases from J, the junction kept 10 bases outside the gene matches. CDR3 length: 13 residues.

The chain uses TRBV4-3 and TRBJ1-1; D remains ambiguous. Germline V lookup: CDR1 LGHNA, CDR2 YSLEER. The CDR3 has 15 amino acids. Trimming pared 4 bases from V and 1 base from J, leaving 13 bases between. The CDR3 region has the DNA TGCGCCAGCAGCCCCGAGGCGAGGAGGAACACTGAAGCTTTCTTT. Translation: CASSPEARRNTEAFF.

This chain uses TRBV2 with TRBJ2-7, with D possibly being TRBD2 (5 bases). The CDR3 length is 12 residues. CDR1 and CDR2 from the germline V gene are SNHLY and FYNNEI. V was cut by 10 bases and J by 3 bases, with 13 bases left in between. The CDR3 here is CATLIGDYEQYF. The CDR3 DNA sequence: TGTGCCACCCTGATCGGGGACTACGAGCAGTACTTC.

This rearrangement joins TRBV6-6 to TRBJ2-7, with 7 bases identical to TRBD1. J gave up 4 bases and V 5 bases, and 8 bases lay outside the gene matches. This CDR3 is 14 amino acids long. CDR1 is MNHNY and CDR2 is SVGAGI in the germline V gene (reference sequence). CDR3 coding DNA: TGTGCCAGCAGTATTACTTTGGGACAGTACGAGCAGTACTTC. Its translation is CASSITLGQYEQYF.

The CDR3: CAWSLRAGDQHF. The CDR3 nucleotides read TGTGCCTGGAGCCTCCGGGCCGGGGACCAGCATTTT. The rearrangement links TRBV30 to TRBJ1-5; D unresolved. Per the germline V gene, CDR1 is GTSNPN and CDR2 is SVGIG (reference sequence). The CDR3 totals 12 residues. The V end lost 3 bases, the J end lost 12 bases, and 15 bases lay between the germline ends.

The chain links TRBV28 to TRBJ2-7; 9 bases align to TRBD1. Losses at the gene ends were 5 bases for V and 3 bases for J; bases not matched to a gene: 8. The CDR3 totals 15 residues. Germline CDR1 reads MDHEN; CDR2 reads SYDVKM. CDR3 sequence (DNA): TGTGCCAGCAGTCACCAACTGGACAGGGGCTACGAGCAGTACTTC. Amino acids: CASSHQLDRGYEQYF.

This clone was detected a few times. This chain joins TRBV6-5 and TRBJ2-7, with D maybe TRBD2 (6 bases). CDR3 size: 13 residues. Trimming removed 7 bases from V and 4 bases from J, with 14 bases in between. CDR1 is MNHEY, CDR2 SVGAGI, per germline. The CDR3 loop reads CASTMGLNYEQYF. In nucleotides, the CDR3 is TGTGCCAGCACCATGGGACTTAATTACGAGCAGTACTTC.

The V gene is TRBV5-8, the J gene TRBJ1-2; the D is unclear. CDR3 length: 15 amino acids. Trimming cost V 2 bases and J 7 bases, with 18 bases left between them. Germline values: CDR1 SGHTS, CDR2 YDEGEE. CDR3 residues: CASSFVQPPTSGYTF. The CDR3 DNA follows: TGTGCCAGCAGCTTTGTACAGCCCCCCACTAGTGGCTACACCTTC.

The J gene is TRBJ1-5, the V gene TRBV6-5; TRBD1 aligns across 7 bases. From germline, CDR1 is MNHEY and CDR2 SVGAGI. This CDR3 comprises 15 residues. With V trimmed by 6 bases and J by 4 bases, 9 bases remained unmatched. The CDR3 nucleotides read TGTGCCAGCAGCCCAGACAGGGCAGTAAATCAGCCCCAGCATTTT. Translation: CASSPDRAVNQPQHF.

This clone appeared a single time. The J gene is TRBJ2-3, the V gene TRBV7-6, with D perhaps TRBD2 (6 bases). Trimming left V 4 bases short and J 2 bases short, with 13 bases between. Germline assignment: CDR1 SGHVS and CDR2 FNYEAQ. The CDR3 consists of 15 residues. The CDR3 protein is CASSSRGMDTDTQYF. In DNA, the CDR3 is TGTGCCAGCAGCTCTCGCGGGATGGACACAGATACGCAGTATTTT.

V and J are TRBV4-1 and TRBJ1-2; 9 bases match TRBD1. Looked up from germline, CDR1 is MGHRA and CDR2 is YSYEKL. CDR3 length: 17 amino acids. After removal of 2 bases from V and 3 bases from J, the junction contained 10 bases not matched to a gene. Here the CDR3 reads CASSQSFYRGRDYGYTF. The DNA for the CDR3 is TGCGCCAGCAGCCAAAGCTTCTACAGGGGGCGCGACTATGGCTACACCTTC.

The chain recombines TRBV30 with TRBJ2-1; D perhaps matches TRBD2 (5 bases). The V gene lost 7 bases and the J gene lost 4 bases, with 17 bases spanning the gap. CDR1 GTSNPN and CDR2 SVGIG come from the germline V gene (reference sequence). This CDR3 has 14 residues. The DNA of the CDR3 is TGTGCCTACGGGAAGTCCACCACTTACAATGAGCAGTTCTTC. Translation gives CAYGKSTTYNEQFF.

The chain recombines TRBV15 with TRBJ2-2, with 7 bases identical to TRBD1. This CDR3 has 16 amino acids. V shed 1 base, J shed 5 bases, and the junction held 7 bases outside the gene matches. From germline, CDR1 is LNHNV and CDR2 YYDKDF (reference sequence). CDR3 in amino acids: CATSRAGRGTTGELFF. The CDR3, as DNA: TGTGCCACCAGCAGAGCGGGCAGGGGGACGACCGGGGAGCTGTTTTTT. The full variable domain, completed using reference TRBV15 and TRBJ2-2, is DAMVIQNPRYQVTQFGKPVTLSCSQTLNHNVMYWYQQKSSQAPKLLFHYYDKDFNNEADTPDNFQSRRPNTSFCFLDIRSPGLGDTAMYLCATSRAGRGTTGELFFGEGSRLTVL.

This chain uses TRBV9 with TRBJ1-2; D may be TRBD1 (5 bases). V was pared by 0 bases and J by 3 bases, with 15 bases between. The germline gives CDR1 SGDLS, CDR2 YYNGEE. This CDR3 spans 16 amino acids. CDR3 amino acids: CASSVGSGRVDYGYTF. The CDR3 nucleotides read TGTGCCAGCAGCGTAGGAAGTGGCAGGGTGGACTATGGCTACACCTTC.

This clone was seen once. The chain carries TRBV6-5 and TRBJ2-1; 8 nucleotides match TRBD1. CDR1 is MNHEY and CDR2 is SVGAGI in the germline V gene. The CDR3 loop spans 14 amino acids. Losses at the gene ends were 6 bases for V and 4 bases for J; bases not matched to a gene: 5. CDR3 nucleotide sequence: TGTGCCAGCAGGGCAGGGGGCTCGTACAATGAGCAGTTCTTC. Protein sequence: CASRAGGSYNEQFF.

V usage is TRBV28 and J usage is TRBJ2-7; TRBD1 matches at 9 bases. The CDR3 loop spans 16 amino acids. Germline V gives CDR1 MDHEN, CDR2 SYDVKM. V gave up 5 bases and J gave up 3 bases; unmatched junction bases: 11. CDR3 region: CASSTIGTGHHYEQYF. CDR3 DNA sequence: TGTGCCAGCAGTACCATAGGGACAGGGCATCACTACGAGCAGTACTTC.

This clone has a single count. The chain carries TRBV7-9 and TRBJ2-1, with 9 nucleotides matching TRBD2. Germline V gene sequence: CDR1 SEHNR, CDR2 FQNEAQ (reference sequence). The V and J ends lost 2 bases and 4 bases, in that order; junction bases with no gene match: 3. This CDR3 contains 15 residues. The CDR3 reads CASSLLAGSYNEQFF. CDR3 DNA: TGTGCCAGCAGCTTACTAGCGGGAAGTTACAATGAGCAGTTCTTC.

The chain joins TRBV15 to TRBJ2-5; D remains unclear. Per germline, CDR1 LNHNV and CDR2 YYDKDF (reference sequence). V lost 0 bases to trimming and J lost 4 bases, with 12 bases between them. The CDR3 extends over 15 amino acids. CDR3 sequence (DNA): TGTGCCACCAGCAGAGATCCCATTAGCAGAGAGACCCAGTACTTC. Amino acids: CATSRDPISRETQYF.

The gene calls are TRBV28 and TRBJ2-7, with a weak D call TRBD2 (7 bases). The V end lost 3 bases, the J end lost 5 bases, and 14 bases lay between the germline ends. The CDR3 consists of 14 residues. CDR1 is MDHEN and CDR2 is SYDVKM in the germline V gene. CDR3 loop: CASSLARGLNEQYF. The CDR3 region has the DNA TGTGCCAGCAGTTTGGCCAGGGGACTAAACGAGCAGTACTTC.

V gene TRBV7-9 combines with J gene TRBJ1-4; D uncertain. The CDR3 spans 15 residues. V dropped 5 bases and J dropped 0 bases, with 10 bases sitting between them. Germline lookup yields CDR1 SEHNR and CDR2 FQNEAQ (reference sequence). The CDR3 nucleotides are TGTGCCAGCAGCCCAAAAGCTGCAACTAATGAAAAACTGTTTTTT. Translating it yields CASSPKAATNEKLFF. Full variable domain (rest looked up from reference TRBV7-9 and TRBJ1-4): DTGVSQNPRHKITKRGQNVTFRCDPISEHNRLYWYRQTLGQGPEFLTYFQNEAQLEKSRLLSDRFSAERPKGSFSTLEIQRTEQGDSAMYLCASSPKAATNEKLFFGSGTQLSVL.

The rearrangement links TRBV20-1 to TRBJ2-3; 8 nucleotides agree with TRBD2. This CDR3 region has 15 residues. V dropped 3 bases and J dropped 4; count of bases not matched to a gene: 9. The germline CDR1 and CDR2 sequences are DFQATT and SNEGSKA (reference sequence). CDR3 coding DNA: TGCAGTGCTAGTCCTTCGGGGGGGAGTTCAGATACGCAGTATTTT. Its protein product is CSASPSGGSSDTQYF.

This rearrangement joins TRBV7-9 to TRBJ2-7; 8 bases are a match to TRBD2. This CDR3 spans 15 amino acids. Looked up from germline, CDR1 is SEHNR and CDR2 is FQNEAQ (reference sequence). J gave up 7 bases and V 0 bases, and 8 bases lay outside the gene matches. The DNA of the CDR3 is TGTGCCAGCAGCTTAGCAGGGGCCCCGGGAGGGGAGCAGTACTTC. Residues: CASSLAGAPGGEQYF.

This clone has only one observation. This chain links TRBV5-1 with TRBJ2-7; weak D call: TRBD2 (6 bases). Trimming pared 2 bases from V and 6 bases from J, leaving 12 bases between. CDR1 is SGHRS and CDR2 is YFSETQ in the germline V gene. The CDR3 is 13 residues long. CDR3 residues: CASSFGGTFEQYF. The CDR3 nucleotides read TGCGCCAGCAGCTTCGGAGGGACCTTCGAGCAGTACTTC.

The chain links TRBV5-1 to TRBJ2-1; 11 nucleotides match TRBD2. CDR1 and CDR2 (germline): SGHRS, YFSETQ. This CDR3 has 13 amino acids. V trimming: 4 bases; J trimming: 14 bases; junction bases outside the gene matches: 8. The CDR3 is CASSPTSGTGEFF. In nucleotides, the CDR3 is TGCGCCAGCAGCCCGACTAGCGGGACGGGTGAGTTCTTC.

This sequence joins TRBV5-1 and TRBJ2-3; 7 nucleotides match TRBD2. CDR1 and CDR2 from the germline V gene are SGHRS and YFSETQ. The CDR3 loop spans 15 amino acids. Losses at the gene ends were 4 bases for V and 4 bases for J; bases not matched to a gene: 9. The CDR3: CASSGGLKSADTQYF. Written as DNA, the CDR3 is TGCGCCAGCAGCGGGGGACTAAAGAGTGCAGATACGCAGTATTTT.